Sequencing of this T cell receptor beta chain was carried out in a study of blood T cell repertoires in COVID-19. The wider study: Specimens from acute and convalescent COVID-19 originated in the United States, Italy and Spain. Sample material is recorded as cDNA or gDNA derived from T cells, B-cell-depleted T cells, or PBMCs.

Germline loops: CDR1 SGHVS, CDR2 FQNEAQ. The V end was cut by 6 bases, the J end by 3 bases, with 12 bases between. The CDR3 contains 14 residues. Original processing notes: Estimation of nucleated cell counts relied on the amplification of reference gene primers. The data were produced by immunoSEQ multiplex PCR, yet TCRdb's version contains in-frame clones alone and is incomplete. The V and J calls and clone size were taken over from that table, and D and trimming were inferred from the DNA. The repertoire holds 40,000 to 50,000 clones, with more than 75% as singletons. The chain joins TRBV7-8 to TRBJ2-1; D unclear. The TCR was taken from a human donor in a cohort sampled during active COVID-19. The material sequenced was peripheral blood. CDR3 bases: TGTGCCAGCAGTTTCCGCACCAGCTACAATGAGCAGTTCTTC. Amino acid sequence: CASSFRTSYNEQFF.